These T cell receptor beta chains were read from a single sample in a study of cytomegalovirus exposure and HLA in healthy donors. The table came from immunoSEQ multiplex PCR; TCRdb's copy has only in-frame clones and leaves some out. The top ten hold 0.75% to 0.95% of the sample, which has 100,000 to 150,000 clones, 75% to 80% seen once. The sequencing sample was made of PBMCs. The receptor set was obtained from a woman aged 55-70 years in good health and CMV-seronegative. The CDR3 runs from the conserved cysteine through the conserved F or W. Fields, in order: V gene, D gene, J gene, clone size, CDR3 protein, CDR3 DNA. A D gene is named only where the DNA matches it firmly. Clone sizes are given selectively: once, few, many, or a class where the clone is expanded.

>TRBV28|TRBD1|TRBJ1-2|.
CASSLGQGANYGYTF
TGTGCCAGCAGTTTGGGACAGGGAGCTAACTATGGCTACACCTTC
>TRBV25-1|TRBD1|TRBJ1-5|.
CASSGRQGGNQPQHF
TGTGCCAGCAGTGGTAGACAGGGGGGCAATCAGCCCCAGCATTTT
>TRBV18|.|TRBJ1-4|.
CASSPLGAATHEKLFF
TGTGCCAGCTCACCACTGGGGGCCGCGACGCATGAAAAACTGTTTTTT
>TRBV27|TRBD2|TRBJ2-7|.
CASSPTLAGVREQYF
TGTGCCAGCAGCCCTACCCTAGCGGGAGTAAGGGAGCAGTACTTC
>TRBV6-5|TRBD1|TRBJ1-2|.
CASSRKPGTVGYTF
TGTGCCAGCAGTCGAAAACCCGGGACAGTCGGCTACACCTTC
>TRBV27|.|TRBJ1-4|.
CASSPTGRVEKLFF
TGTGCCAGCAGTCCAACAGGGCGTGTTGAAAAACTGTTTTTT
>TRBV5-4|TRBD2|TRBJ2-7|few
CASSPTSGNYEQYF
TGTGCCAGCAGCCCGACTAGCGGGAACTACGAGCAGTACTTC
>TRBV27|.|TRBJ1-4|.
CASRARFGGAGTNEKLFF
TGTGCCAGCAGGGCCAGGTTTGGGGGCGCTGGGACTAATGAAAAACTGTTTTTT
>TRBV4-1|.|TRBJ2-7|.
CASSHLTWYEQYF
TGCGCCAGCAGCCACCTTACCTGGTACGAGCAGTACTTC
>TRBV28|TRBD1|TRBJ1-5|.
CASSPPGTGALGYSNQPQHF
TGTGCCAGCAGCCCCCCCGGGACAGGGGCGCTCGGGTATAGCAATCAGCCCCAGCATTTT
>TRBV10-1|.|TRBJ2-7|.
CASSRQQAGFYEQYF
TGCGCCAGCTCCAGACAGCAGGCTGGGTTTTACGAGCAGTACTTC
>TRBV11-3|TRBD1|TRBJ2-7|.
CASSYTGQGSHEQYF
TGTGCCAGCAGCTACACGGGACAGGGGTCCCACGAGCAGTACTTC
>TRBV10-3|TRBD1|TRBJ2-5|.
CAISESFGTGQETQYF
TGTGCCATCAGTGAGTCGTTTGGGACAGGGCAAGAGACCCAGTACTTC
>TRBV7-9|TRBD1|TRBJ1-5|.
CASSVQGTQPQHF
TGTGCCAGCAGCGTACAGGGGACTCAGCCCCAGCATTTT
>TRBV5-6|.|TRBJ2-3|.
CASSLGAGTHTQYF
TGTGCCAGCAGCTTGGGTGCGGGCACACATACGCAGTATTTT
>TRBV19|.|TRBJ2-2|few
CASSRSTGNTGELFF
TGTGCCAGTAGTAGATCAACAGGTAACACCGGGGAGCTGTTTTTT
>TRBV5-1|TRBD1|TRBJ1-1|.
CASSPPGQGGTEAFF
TGCGCCAGCAGCCCGCCGGGACAGGGGGGGACTGAAGCTTTCTTT
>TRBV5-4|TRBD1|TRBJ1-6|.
CASSVDRGRASPLHF
TGTGCCAGCAGCGTGGACAGGGGGCGCGCATCACCCCTCCACTTT
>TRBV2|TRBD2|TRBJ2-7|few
CASRLLAGTHEQYF
TGTGCCAGCAGATTGTTAGCGGGTACCCACGAGCAGTACTTC
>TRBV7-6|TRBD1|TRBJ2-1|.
CASSPGQGAGNEQFF
TGTGCCAGCAGCCCAGGACAGGGGGCCGGCAATGAGCAGTTCTTC
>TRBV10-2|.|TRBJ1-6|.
CASSEGRGGKNSPLHF
TGCGCCAGCAGTGAGGGGAGGGGAGGGAAGAATTCACCCCTCCACTTT
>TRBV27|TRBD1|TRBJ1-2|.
CASRLDRPNYGYTF
TGTGCCAGCAGGCTGGACAGGCCCAACTATGGCTACACCTTC